This TCR beta chain emerged from a study of blood T cells in healthy people across ages. The CDR3 sequence is 17 residues long. Germline V gives CDR1 ENHRY, CDR2 SYGVKD. In its sample, this clonotype was seen many times. One base away lies a much larger clone, so this may be a sequencing read error. The use of a sample-barcoded 5' primer and a J-beta primer mix characterized a second PCR of about 7 to 12 cycles. Every sample produced at least 3 million CDR3-containing paired-end reads. MiXCR was run by TCRdb on the 5' RACE reads, yielding one entry per CDR3 protein. The data contain 630,000 or so distinct CDR3 sequences, roughly 30% of them singletons.

The sequenced material came from blood. This rearrangement joins TRBV10-3 to TRBJ2-1, with 9 nucleotides matching TRBD1. The closer fit of TRBJ2-7 to the DNA end suggests the J call may be wrong. The receptor was isolated from an elderly woman in good health. The CDR3 loop is CAISGRGQGSSYNEQYF. The DNA of the CDR3 is TGTGCCATCAGTGGCCGCGGACAGGGGAGCTCCTACAATGAGCAGTACTTC.